These 20 T cell receptor beta chains were all obtained from the same sample, sequenced in a study of Ad26.COV2.S vaccination and SARS-CoV-2 variants. Clones were read by immunoSEQ multiplex PCR, and TCRdb kept only the in-frame ones, dropping some. This table has 350,000 to 450,000 clones, roughly nine tenths appearing once. Material: peripheral blood, obtained after recovery from COVID-19. These receptors originate from a human donor who had recovered from COVID-19.

This rearrangement joins TRBV5-1 to TRBJ1-2; a weak D match, TRBD1 (6 bases). The CDR3 length is 14 residues. The V gene's germline CDR1 is SGHRS and CDR2 YFSETQ. Trimming pared 5 bases from V and 1 base from J, leaving 12 bases between. CDR3 residues: CASRIGQSNYGYTF. The CDR3, as DNA: TGCGCCAGCAGGATAGGACAGAGTAACTATGGCTACACCTTC.

The chain combines TRBV6-5 with TRBJ1-2; possibly TRBD1 for D (5 bases). Germline CDR1 MNHEY, CDR2 SVGAGI. Trimming removed 8 bases from V and 5 bases from J, with 15 bases in between. The CDR3 spans 13 residues. As DNA, the CDR3 is TGTGCCAGCTCTCAGGGCGACATATATGGCTACACCTTC. Its translation: CASSQGDIYGYTF.

V and J are TRBV19 and TRBJ2-7, with D hard to call. CDR1 and CDR2 from the germline V gene are LNHDA and SQIVND (reference sequence). V was pared by 4 bases and J by 0 bases, with 10 bases between. CDR3 length equals 14 residues. CDR3 in amino acids: CASSTQKSSYEQYF. The CDR3, as DNA: TGTGCCAGTAGTACACAGAAGAGCTCCTACGAGCAGTACTTC.

The genes are TRBV6-5 and TRBJ1-6; D remains unclear. This CDR3 has 14 residues. Trimming removed 4 bases from V and 10 bases from J, with 14 bases in between. Per the germline V gene, CDR1 is MNHEY and CDR2 is SVGAGI. CDR3: CASSWRGYNSPLHF. DNA for the CDR3: TGTGCCAGCAGTTGGCGGGGATACAACTCACCCCTCCACTTT.

The chain links TRBV5-1 to TRBJ1-5; no reliable D call. Germline V gene lookup returns CDR1 SGHRS and CDR2 YFSETQ. The V end was cut by 1 base, the J end by 5 bases, with 13 bases between. This CDR3 is built from 15 residues. The CDR3 region has the DNA TGCGCCAGCAGCTTGTACGGGTCGGAAGATCAGCCCCAGCATTTT. Translation: CASSLYGSEDQPQHF.

This clone was detected once. The chain employs TRBV7-2 and TRBJ2-7; tentatively, D is TRBD1 or TRBD2 (5 bases each). Trimming removed 3 bases from V and 6 bases from J, with 18 bases in between. CDR1 SGHTA and CDR2 FQGNSA come from the germline V gene. The CDR3 has 15 residues. The CDR3 reads CASSLMGQGDTEQYF. For the CDR3, the DNA is TGTGCCAGCAGCTTGATGGGGCAGGGAGACACCGAGCAGTACTTC.

This chain uses TRBV2 with TRBJ2-1; D possibly corresponds to TRBD2 (6 bases). The germline V and J ends were trimmed by 6 bases and 2 bases, with 11 bases remaining between them. Germline CDR1 and CDR2: SNHLY and FYNNEI. CDR3 length equals 14 residues. CDR3 DNA sequence: TGTGCCAGCAGGGGGGGAGCCACCTACAATGAGCAGTTCTTC. Protein product: CASRGGATYNEQFF.

The sample holds a few counts of this clone. The chain is built from TRBV6-5 and TRBJ1-6; 7 bases are shared with TRBD1. Germline V CDR1 and CDR2: MNHEY, SVGAGI. J gave up 4 bases and V 0 bases, and 3 bases lay outside the gene matches. The CDR3 length is 16 residues. The CDR3 sequence is CASSYSAGGYNSPLHF. The DNA for the CDR3 is TGTGCCAGCAGTTACTCAGCAGGGGGTTATAATTCACCCCTCCACTTT.

This sequence joins TRBV4-2 and TRBJ2-3; 8 positions agree with TRBD2. The CDR3 covers 22 residues. J lost 1 base, V lost 1 base, and 22 bases had no gene match. CDR1 is LGHNA and CDR2 is YNFKEQ in the germline V gene. The CDR3 DNA sequence: TGTGCCAGCAGCCAAGGACTATCGGGGGTTTTTACCGGCGGGGGGCGCACAGATACGCAGTATTTT. Protein: CASSQGLSGVFTGGGRTDTQYF.

The chain combines TRBV4-1 with TRBJ2-3; TRBD2 aligns across 10 bases. Trimming at V came to 0 bases and at J to 4 bases, leaving 13 bases not matched to a gene. Germline lookup yields CDR1 MGHRA and CDR2 YSYEKL. CDR3 length: 19 residues. Written as DNA, the CDR3 is TGCGCCAGCAGCCAAGAACCGTTTGGGACTAGCGATGTGGCAGATACGCAGTATTTT. As protein: CASSQEPFGTSDVADTQYF.

The V and J genes are TRBV19 and TRBJ1-1, with TRBD1 matching 9 bases. CDR1 and CDR2 (germline): LNHDA, SQIVND (reference sequence). The CDR3 extends over 14 amino acids. Trimming took 5 bases from V and 3 from J; bases not matched to a gene: 4. The CDR3 sequence is CASSAYRGHTEAFF. The CDR3 coding sequence is TGTGCCAGTAGTGCTTACAGGGGGCACACTGAAGCTTTCTTT.

In DNA, the CDR3 is TGTGCCAGCAGTGAAATAGTGCAGGTTACGTCCTACGAGCAGTACTTC. This codes for CASSEIVQVTSYEQYF. The chain has TRBV6-1 and TRBJ2-7; D unresolved. Per the germline V gene, CDR1 is MNHNS and CDR2 is SASEGT. V lost 2 bases and J lost 1, with 15 bases in between. The CDR3 runs to 16 residues.

The chain is built from TRBV6-5 and TRBJ1-1, with D possibly being TRBD1 (6 bases). V lost 2 bases and J lost 3, with 13 bases in between. Germline V lookup: CDR1 MNHEY, CDR2 SVGAGI. This CDR3 contains 15 residues. For the CDR3, the DNA is TGTGCCAGCAGTTACGGCGGACAGTTTGACACTGAAGCTTTCTTT. Translating it yields CASSYGGQFDTEAFF.

Remarks on this clone: The sample contains more than one DNA sequence encoding this CDR3. V is TRBV29-1 and J is TRBJ1-5, with D maybe TRBD1 (6 bases). Germline loops: CDR1 SQVTM, CDR2 ANQGSEA. Trimming took off 5 bases at V and 2 bases at J, with 7 bases between the two ends. The CDR3 runs 12 residues. The CDR3 nucleotides are TGCAGCGTTCGACAGGGCAATCAGCCCCAGCATTTT. Amino acid sequence: CSVRQGNQPQHF.

The chain carries TRBV16 and TRBJ1-4; no clear D gene. The V end was cut by 1 base, the J end by 0 bases, with 21 bases between. This CDR3 is built from 20 residues. Germline V gene data show CDR1 as KGHSY and CDR2 as FQNENV. This CDR3 reads CASSQFINSRVPATNEKLFF. CDR3 sequence (DNA): TGTGCCAGCAGCCAATTTATCAATTCCCGCGTACCTGCAACTAATGAAAAACTGTTTTTT.

The chain is built from TRBV19 and TRBJ1-2; D is uncertain. The ends were cut back, 3 bases at V and 4 bases at J, with 12 bases in the middle. The CDR3 is 14 amino acids. Germline CDR1 and CDR2: LNHDA and SQIVND (reference sequence). Here the CDR3 reads CASSIPLSPYGYTF. CDR3 nucleotide sequence: TGTGCCAGTAGTATCCCCCTCTCACCCTATGGCTACACCTTC.

V is TRBV19 and J is TRBJ1-1, with D maybe TRBD1 (6 bases). The CDR3 is made up of 14 amino acids. CDR1 LNHDA and CDR2 SQIVND come from the germline V gene (reference sequence). Between the trimmed V and J ends, which lost 3 bases and 4 bases, there was a span of 12 bases. CDR3 in amino acids: CASSINREGTEAFF. The CDR3 DNA is TGTGCCAGTAGTATTAACAGGGAGGGCACTGAAGCTTTCTTT.

The genes are TRBV7-2 and TRBJ2-7; tentatively, D is TRBD2 (6 bases). The CDR3 runs to 14 residues. Germline values: CDR1 SGHTA, CDR2 FQGNSA. V was pared by 5 bases and J by 7 bases, with 18 bases between. CDR3 sequence reads: CASSGRDSLGEQYF. DNA for the CDR3: TGTGCCAGCAGCGGCCGGGACTCCTTGGGGGAGCAGTACTTC.

In this sample, this clone turned up many times. The V and J genes are TRBV7-9 and TRBJ1-2; D might be TRBD1 (6 bases). The V gene lost 5 bases and the J gene lost 0 bases, with 16 bases spanning the gap. There are 16 residues in the CDR3. The germline V gene encodes CDR1 SEHNR and CDR2 FQNEAQ (reference sequence). CDR3 DNA: TGTGCCAGCAGCCACTTATGGCGGACAGCTAACTATGGCTACACCTTC. It is translated as CASSHLWRTANYGYTF.

The chain combines TRBV9 with TRBJ2-7; maybe TRBD2 (5 bases). CDR1 is SGDLS and CDR2 is YYNGEE in the germline V gene. Trimming removed 1 base at V and 7 bases at J, with 12 bases between. The CDR3 sequence is 13 residues long. CDR3 residues: CASSVKPRGEQYF. The CDR3 DNA follows: TGTGCCAGCAGCGTAAAGCCCCGAGGGGAGCAGTACTTC.